This T cell receptor (beta chain) appears in the sequencing data of a study of T cells in Graves' hyperthyroidism and ophthalmopathy. RNA transcripts served as the template for amplifying TCR beta CDR3 regions. The TCR CDR3 first-round RT-PCR relied on the HTBI primer set. TCRdb fed the multiplex PCR reads into MiXCR, producing one record per CDR3 protein. The data contain around 580,000 distinct CDR3 sequences, approximately 16% of them seen just once; the ten biggest clones take up under 20%. The V gene end was trimmed by 5 bases and the J gene end by 2 bases; junction bases not matched to a gene: 5. Germline V CDR1 and CDR2: SGHTA, FQGNSA. This CDR3 region has 15 residues.

The rearrangement uses TRBV7-2 and TRBJ2-5; 10 nucleotides line up with TRBD2. What was sequenced was blood. This sequence originates from a woman aged 18-30 years with Graves' hyperthyroidism. The CDR3 nucleotides are TGTGCCAGCAGCGTTAGCGGGGGGTCACAAGAGACCCAGTACTTC. It yields the protein CASSVSGGSQETQYF.